The 5 T cell receptor beta chains below come from one sample, sequenced in a study of shared clonotypes between healthy human individuals. The protocol was immunoSEQ multiplex PCR, while the TCRdb copy is restricted to in-frame clones and leaves out a portion. The data show 450,000 to 500,000 clones, more than 65% seen once. The sample comprised PBMCs. Every receptor here comes from a woman in her thirties or forties in good health. Some clones in this sample may be carry-over from other donors' samples.

Worth noting for this clone: This likely traces to a read error, being one base from a far larger clone. Other DNA sequences within the sample encode an identical CDR3. The chain is built from TRBV7-9 and TRBJ2-4; 7 nucleotides match TRBD1. Germline assignment: CDR1 SEHNR and CDR2 FQNEAQ (reference sequence). The CDR3 runs 14 residues. CDR3 nucleotide sequence: TGTGCCAGCAGCTCCGGGACAGCCAAAAACATTCAGTACTTT. Its protein product is CASSSGTAKNIQYF.

The chain employs TRBV12-2 and TRBJ2-2. TRBV12-2 is marked as a pseudogene. The CDR3 is 14 residues long. The chain's CDR3 is CASRLAWNTGELFF. CDR3 DNA: TGTGCAAGTCGCTTAGCTTGGAACACCGGGGAGCTGTTTTTT.

This chain links TRBV5-4 with TRBJ1-2; TRBD1 matches at 9 bases. This CDR3 is built from 13 residues. The V and J ends lost 3 bases and 7 bases, in that order; junction bases with no gene match: 4. Germline V gene data show CDR1 as SGHNT and CDR2 as YYREEE (reference sequence). The CDR3 reads CASSWTGAGGYTF. CDR3 nucleotide sequence: TGTGCCAGCAGCTGGACAGGGGCGGGTGGCTACACCTTC.

The chain combines TRBV19 with TRBJ2-1; 10 nucleotides match TRBD2. V lost 10 bases, J lost 5 bases, and 14 bases stayed unmatched. CDR1 and CDR2 from the germline V gene are LNHDA and SQIVND (reference sequence). The CDR3 is made up of 16 amino acids. The CDR3 nucleotides are TGTGCCACCCAACCCCTCCTAGCGGGGGACCACAATGAGCAGTTCTTC. Translated, it gives CATQPLLAGDHNEQFF.

The rearrangement uses TRBV11-2 and TRBJ2-3; D is perhaps TRBD1 or TRBD2 (5 bases each). Trimming shortened V by 7 bases and J by 2 bases, and 25 bases separated the two germline ends. This CDR3 has 18 residues. Germline CDR1 reads SGHAT; CDR2 reads FQNNGV. The CDR3 nucleotides are TGTGCCAGCACGGGCCGGGACCTAATAAGCCAAAACACAGATACGCAGTATTTT. Translated, it gives CASTGRDLISQNTDTQYF.